This TCR beta chain was retrieved from a study of CXCR3-negative and CXCR3-positive naive CD8 T cells. Overall study findings and caveats: Hydrophobicity of TRB CDR3s was greater in CXCR3-positive naive cells than in CXCR3-negative naive cells. Relative to memory CD8+ cells, whose diversity was much lower, both naive subsets had comparably high diversity.

As concerns this clonotype: No antigen is known for it.

This CDR3 has 14 residues. In germline, CDR1 is SGHVS, CDR2 FNYEAQ. The libraries of TRB cDNA were prepared using 5' RACE with UMI labels. TCRdb re-called the 5' RACE reads; one entry per CDR3 protein, DNA not given. The sample includes about 41,000 distinct CDR3 sequences. Material: naive CXCR3- CD8+ T cells from blood. The subset here: CD45RO-CCR7+CD27+CD95- naive CD8+ T cells lacking CXCR3 (TNR3-). This receptor was obtained from a human donor in good health. Some clones in this sample may be carry-over from other donors' samples. V is TRBV7-6 and J is TRBJ2-7; checking the TCRdb D call of TRBD1 is not possible without DNA. CDR3 sequence: CASSLTGTQDEQYF.